Below, one T cell receptor (beta chain) is given with its context. The antigen remains undetermined. V was pared by 5 bases and J by 2 bases, with 11 bases between. There are 14 residues in the CDR3. Germline values: CDR1 SGHDT, CDR2 YYEEEE. This sample stems from a study of cytotoxic CD8 clonotypes in ibrutinib-treated CLL. Study details: In all, about eleven patients were relapsed/refractory, some 14 were treatment-naive and approximately 17 were IGHV unmutated.

Only in-frame clones appear in the TCRdb table, and some are missing; sequencing was by immunoSEQ multiplex PCR. The table includes approximately 210,000 clones, about two thirds detected once. Whole-study findings and limits: Whereas clonality rose at ibrutinib response, it declined toward baseline at progression. Baseline clonality, higher than in age-matched healthy donors, tracked circulating CD8+ T-cell counts.

The genes are TRBV5-6 and TRBJ2-1; D uncertain. The specimen comprised PBMCs, sampled after 24 months of ibrutinib treatment. The receptor was isolated from a human donor with chronic lymphocytic leukemia. DNA of the CDR3: TGTGCCAGCAGGCCAAGTTTCGCCTACAATGAGCAGTTCTTC. This encodes CASRPSFAYNEQFF.